This passage covers 8 T cell receptor beta chains from one sample sequenced in a study of shared clonotypes between healthy human individuals. Libraries were prepared by immunoSEQ multiplex PCR; TCRdb keeps only in-frame clonotypes and omits some of them. The repertoire holds roughly 1,500,000 clones, with 95% to 99% as singletons. Sequenced material: naive CD4+ T cells sorted from blood. Subset: CD45RA+ positively selected. These receptor sequences come from a man aged 25 to 45 in good health.

The chain employs TRBV6-5 and TRBJ2-5; 10 bases line up with TRBD2. The V gene end was trimmed by 6 bases and the J gene end by 3 bases; junction bases not matched to a gene: 4. Germline assignment: CDR1 MNHEY and CDR2 SVGAGI. There are 14 residues in the CDR3. The CDR3 DNA reads TGTGCCAGCAGCTCTGGACTAGCGGAAGAGACCCAGTACTTC. Translation gives CASSSGLAEETQYF.

This clone was detected only once. The J gene is TRBJ2-2, the V gene TRBV11-2, with 10 bases fitting TRBD2. The V gene's germline CDR1 is SGHAT and CDR2 FQNNGV. The CDR3 is made up of 15 amino acids. J gave up 7 bases and V 5 bases, and 7 bases lay outside the gene matches. The DNA for the CDR3 is TGTGCCAGCAGCCCAACTAGCGGGAAAATCGGGGAGCTGTTTTTT. As protein: CASSPTSGKIGELFF.

The count of this clone is one. The J gene is TRBJ1-1, the V gene TRBV27; 7 positions match TRBD1. CDR1 and CDR2 (germline): MNHEY, SMNVEV (reference sequence). The CDR3 is 16 residues long. J lost 2 bases, V lost 5 bases, and 11 bases had no gene match. DNA of the CDR3: TGTGCCAGCAGTCTTTACAGGGGACTATACAACACTGAAGCTTTCTTT. It translates to CASSLYRGLYNTEAFF.

This sequence joins TRBV30 and TRBJ2-5, with 9 bases fitting TRBD2. The CDR3 runs 17 residues. Trimming cost V 2 bases and J 2 bases; bases outside gene matches: 12. Germline V gene data show CDR1 as GTSNPN and CDR2 as SVGIG (reference sequence). CDR3 sequence: CAWSWSLAGDGQETQYF. CDR3 nucleotide sequence: TGTGCCTGGAGTTGGTCACTAGCGGGTGACGGACAAGAGACCCAGTACTTC.

The V gene is TRBV27, the J gene TRBJ2-1, with TRBD2 as a possible D gene (5 bases). V lost 6 bases and J lost 8, with 17 bases in between. Germline CDR1 is MNHEY and CDR2 is SMNVEV (reference sequence). The CDR3 contains 14 residues. The CDR3 spells CASRKASITYEQFF. The CDR3 region has the DNA TGTGCCAGCAGGAAGGCTAGCATTACTTATGAGCAGTTCTTC.

The chain uses TRBV9 and TRBJ2-1; D unresolved. This CDR3 is 15 amino acids long. Trimming shortened V by 4 bases and J by 0 bases, and 11 bases separated the two germline ends. Germline V CDR1 and CDR2: SGDLS, YYNGEE. CDR3 region: CASSKDTTSYNEQFF. For the CDR3, the DNA is TGTGCCAGCAGCAAAGACACGACCTCCTACAATGAGCAGTTCTTC.

This rearrangement joins TRBV6-1 to TRBJ2-3, with 12 bases matching TRBD2. After removal of 6 bases from V and 5 bases from J, the junction contained 0 bases not matched to a gene. The CDR3 extends over 13 amino acids. The V gene's germline CDR1 is MNHNS and CDR2 SASEGT. CDR3 amino acids: CASRTSGRDTQYF. The DNA of the CDR3 is TGTGCCAGCAGGACTAGCGGGAGAGATACGCAGTATTTT.

This chain connects TRBV27 to TRBJ2-3; no clear D. The CDR3 runs to 13 residues. The germline V gene has CDR1 MNHEY and CDR2 SMNVEV (reference sequence). V lost 3 bases and J lost 7, with 11 bases in between. CDR3 DNA: TGTGCCAGCAGTTTCGCGTTATCGAATACGCAGTATTTT. It encodes CASSFALSNTQYF.